This T cell receptor (beta chain) was captured by sequencing in a study of early T cells in non-severe SARS-CoV-2 infection. Study-wide results and limits: A preference for anti-spike CD8 responses marked VDJdb matching, which missed private and CD4 specificities.

Individual cDNA molecules carried attached unique molecular identifiers. MiXCR, applied by TCRdb to the 5' RACE reads, yields one record per CDR3 protein. The table has about 70,000 distinct CDR3 sequences, approximately 12% seen once. Ten or more counts support this clonotype. Its antigen is unidentified. Trimming pared 3 bases from V and 7 bases from J, leaving 9 bases between. Germline loops: CDR1 SGHNT, CDR2 YENEEA. This CDR3 region has 13 residues. This sequence was found in an adult who was a healthcare worker with PCR-confirmed SARS-CoV-2 infection or an uninfected control (not recorded which). The donor label of this sample is uncertain. Sequences were derived from whole blood, sampled at baseline. J is TRBJ2-2 and V is TRBV11-3, with D uncertain. CDR3 protein: CASSLKGDGELFF. The CDR3 DNA reads as TGTGCCAGCAGCTTGAAGGGCGACGGGGAGCTGTTTTTT.